One sample yielded the 24 T cell receptor beta chains listed below, sequenced in a study of blood T cell repertoires in COVID-19. The table came from immunoSEQ multiplex PCR; TCRdb's copy has only in-frame clones and leaves some out. This sample has 200,000 to 250,000 clones, with roughly 80% found just once. The sequenced sample consisted of peripheral blood. These receptors originate from an older woman with acute or convalescent COVID-19.

The chain is built from TRBV2 and TRBJ1-1; weak D call: TRBD1 (6 bases). V was cut by 5 bases and J by 6 bases, with 13 bases left in between. CDR1 and CDR2 from the germline V gene are SNHLY and FYNNEI. This CDR3 spans 13 amino acids. In nucleotides, the CDR3 is TGTGCCAGCAGTAAACAGGGATCCGCTGAAGCTTTCTTT. This translates into CASSKQGSAEAFF.

The CDR3 region is CASSWDTEGEQYF. As DNA, the CDR3 is TGTGCCAGCAGCTGGGACACCGAAGGCGAGCAGTACTTC. This chain uses TRBV5-4 with TRBJ2-7; possible D gene TRBD1, 6 bases. The CDR3 runs to 13 residues. V gave up 3 bases and J gave up 6 bases, with 13 bases separating them. CDR1 SGHNT and CDR2 YYREEE come from the germline V gene (reference sequence).

V gene TRBV9 combines with J gene TRBJ2-7, with 8 nucleotides matching TRBD1. Germline V CDR1 and CDR2: SGDLS, YYNGEE. CDR3 length: 14 residues. V lost 3 bases, J lost 2 bases, and 4 bases stayed unmatched. CDR3 sequence reads: CASSAGQATYEQYF. DNA for the CDR3: TGTGCCAGCAGCGCGGGACAGGCCACCTACGAGCAGTACTTC. Full variable domain (remainder filled in from reference TRBV9 and TRBJ2-7): DSGVTQTPKHLITATGQRVTLRCSPRSGDLSVYWYQQSLDQGLQFLIQYYNGEERAKGNILERFSAQQFPDLHSELNLSSLELGDSALYFCASSAGQATYEQYFGPGTRLTVT.

This chain connects TRBV12-3 or TRBV12-4 to TRBJ2-5, with 9 bases lining up with TRBD1. V trimming: 4 bases; J trimming: 7 bases; junction bases outside the gene matches: 4. The CDR3 has 13 residues. The CDR3, as DNA: TGTGCCAGCAGTTCACAGGGGGCGTTGACCCAGTACTTC. This gives the protein CASSSQGALTQYF.

V usage is TRBV12-3 or TRBV12-4 and J usage is TRBJ2-5; TRBD2 might be the D (6 bases). The germline V and J ends were trimmed by 8 bases and 2 bases, with 12 bases remaining between them. There are 13 residues in the CDR3. DNA for the CDR3: TGTGCCAGCGCCATGGGGGGTCAAGAGACCCAGTACTTC. Its protein is CASAMGGQETQYF.

This clone appeared a single time. One base away lies a much larger clone, so this may be a sequencing read error. CDR3 sequence reads: CASSSAYEQYF. In DNA, the CDR3 is TGTGCCAGCAGTTCCGCCTACGAGCAGTACTTC. The V and J genes are TRBV12-3 or TRBV12-4 and TRBJ2-7, with unresolved D. CDR3 length: 11 residues. Trimming took 4 bases from V and 2 from J, leaving 3 bases between them.

The V call is TRBV29-1, the J call TRBJ2-5, with 9 bases that match TRBD2. This CDR3 has 14 amino acids. Germline V gives CDR1 SQVTM, CDR2 ANQGSEA. V was pared by 5 bases and J by 4 bases, with 8 bases of the junction left unmatched. The CDR3 region is CSVWGAGGRETQYF. The CDR3 bases are TGCAGCGTTTGGGGCGCGGGAGGGAGAGAGACCCAGTACTTC.

The chain is built from TRBV30 and TRBJ1-1; D not resolved. This CDR3 has 12 amino acids. V lost 4 bases, J lost 7 bases, and 13 bases lay in between. Looked up from germline, CDR1 is GTSNPN and CDR2 is SVGIG (reference sequence). This CDR3 is CAWTPEVNEAFF. The CDR3 nucleotides read TGTGCCTGGACCCCGGAGGTAAATGAAGCTTTCTTT.

With regard to this clone: This sample includes further DNA sequences coding for the same CDR3. The chain links TRBV18 to TRBJ2-3; 7 bases align to TRBD2. J gave up 4 bases and V 2 bases, and 0 bases lay outside the gene matches. Germline assignment: CDR1 KGHSH and CDR2 LQKENI. The CDR3 runs to 13 residues. The CDR3 reads CASSPGGADTQYF. The CDR3 DNA reads TGTGCCAGCTCACCAGGGGGGGCAGATACGCAGTATTTT.

The rearrangement joins TRBV28 to TRBJ2-5; 12 nucleotides line up with TRBD2. Germline trimming cut 5 bases from V and 2 bases from J; bases unmatched to any gene: 24. CDR3 length: 22 amino acids. The V gene's germline CDR1 is MDHEN and CDR2 SYDVKM. The CDR3 DNA reads TGTGCCAGCAGTACTCAGAGACTAGCGGGAGTTACGGTTTTTGGAGGTCAAGAGACCCAGTACTTC. Translation: CASSTQRLAGVTVFGGQETQYF.

This clone appeared a few times. The genes are TRBV7-9 and TRBJ1-2; D gene unclear. Germline CDR1 reads SEHNR; CDR2 reads FQNEAQ (reference sequence). This CDR3 is 14 amino acids long. Trimming took off 4 bases at V and 4 bases at J, with 13 bases between the two ends. CDR3 loop: CASSSESRSYGYTF. As DNA, the CDR3 is TGTGCCAGCAGCTCCGAGAGTAGATCCTATGGCTACACCTTC.

This clone was seen repeatedly, ten times or more. The CDR3 DNA reads TGTGCCAGCAGCCCAAGGGACTCCACCTACGAGCAGTACTTC. Translation: CASSPRDSTYEQYF. V gene TRBV14 combines with J gene TRBJ2-7; tentative D call: TRBD2 (6 bases). This CDR3 contains 14 residues. V lost 4 bases and J 2 bases, leaving 12 bases between the germline ends. The germline V gene encodes CDR1 SGHDN and CDR2 FVKESK. The variable domain in full, completed from reference TRBV14 and TRBJ2-7, reads EAGVTQFPSHSVIEKGQTVTLRCDPISGHDNLYWYRRVMGKEIKFLLHFVKESKQDESGMPNNRFLAERTGGTYSTLKVQPAELEDSGVYFCASSPRDSTYEQYFGPGTRLTVT.

This clone came up a few times. This sequence joins TRBV7-2 and TRBJ1-3, with D possibly being TRBD1 (5 bases). The CDR3 has 14 amino acids. The germline CDR1 and CDR2 sequences are SGHTA and FQGNSA. With 4 bases removed from V and 1 base from J, the gap between germline ends came to 8 bases. As DNA, the CDR3 is TGTGCCAGCAGCTCAGGGCTTTCTGGAAACACCATATATTTT. This codes for CASSSGLSGNTIYF.

The chain has TRBV5-1 and TRBJ1-1, with 10 bases fitting TRBD1. Germline assignment: CDR1 SGHRS and CDR2 YFSETQ. The CDR3 covers 14 residues. J was trimmed by 5 bases and V by 4 bases; bases with no gene match: 5. This CDR3 is CASSGQGGETEAFF. CDR3 nucleotide sequence: TGCGCCAGCAGCGGACAGGGGGGAGAAACTGAAGCTTTCTTT.

This clone was seen a single time. This chain links TRBV6-1 with TRBJ1-2, with 9 bases that match TRBD1. After removal of 4 bases from V and 3 bases from J, the junction contained 9 bases not matched to a gene. Germline CDR1 reads MNHNS; CDR2 reads SASEGT. The CDR3 runs 16 residues. The CDR3, as DNA: TGTGCCAGCAGTGGATTCGACAGGGGGTTAGACTATGGCTACACCTTC. Translation: CASSGFDRGLDYGYTF.

This chain uses TRBV7-9 with TRBJ1-3; unclear D gene. This CDR3 is built from 10 residues. Trimming removed 8 bases at V and 4 bases at J, with 3 bases between. Germline CDR1 reads SEHNR; CDR2 reads FQNEAQ (reference sequence). As DNA, the CDR3 is TGTGCCAGCCTGGGAAACACCATATATTTT. Protein: CASLGNTIYF.

In its sample, this clone was seen a few times. The chain combines TRBV10-1 with TRBJ1-5, with D uncertain. The CDR3 covers 16 residues. CDR1 is WNHNN, CDR2 SYGVQD, per germline (reference sequence). Trimming pared 0 bases from V and 0 bases from J, leaving 9 bases between. The CDR3 loop is CASSESPIPSNQPQHF. DNA for the CDR3: TGCGCCAGCAGTGAGTCCCCTATCCCTAGCAATCAGCCCCAGCATTTT.

This chain connects TRBV11-2 to TRBJ2-5, with TRBD1 identical over 8 bases. The trim removed 3 bases at V and 5 bases at J, leaving 8 bases unmatched. CDR1 SGHAT and CDR2 FQNNGV come from the germline V gene. The CDR3 is made up of 15 amino acids. The CDR3 protein is CASSLGQVTGETQYF. The CDR3 DNA follows: TGTGCCAGCAGCTTGGGACAGGTGACGGGGGAGACCCAGTACTTC.

The chain combines TRBV11-2 with TRBJ2-4; a possible D gene is TRBD1 (7 bases). Germline CDR1 and CDR2: SGHAT and FQNNGV. V was trimmed by 1 base and J by 2 bases, leaving 9 bases between them. This CDR3 has 15 residues. The CDR3 nucleotides read TGTGCCAGCAGCTTAGCAGGGGGGTCCAAAAACATTCAGTACTTC. Its protein is CASSLAGGSKNIQYF.

The chain has TRBV27 and TRBJ2-7; 8 bases are a match to TRBD2. V was pared by 7 bases and J by 3 bases, with 14 bases of the junction left unmatched. The CDR3 runs to 16 residues. The V gene's germline CDR1 is MNHEY and CDR2 SMNVEV (reference sequence). CDR3 sequence reads: CASTRLGAGAVYEQYF. CDR3 nucleotide sequence: TGTGCCAGCACCCGGTTGGGAGCGGGAGCTGTCTACGAGCAGTACTTC.

This sequence joins TRBV28 and TRBJ2-7, with 11 bases identical to TRBD2. The CDR3 loop spans 16 amino acids. CDR1 is MDHEN, CDR2 SYDVKM, per germline. The J segment lost 6 bases and the V segment lost 6 bases, leaving 13 bases of the junction unmatched. CDR3: CASSGTSGSGVGEQYF. The DNA of the CDR3 is TGTGCCAGCAGCGGGACTAGCGGCTCCGGTGTTGGCGAGCAGTACTTC. The full variable domain, completed using reference TRBV28 and TRBJ2-7, is DVKVTQSSRYLVKRTGEKVFLECVQDMDHENMFWYRQDPGLGLRLIYFSYDVKMKEKGDIPEGYSVSREKKERFSLILESASTNQTSMYLCASSGTSGSGVGEQYFGPGTRLTVT.

The V and J genes are TRBV7-9 and TRBJ1-1; 8 bases line up with TRBD1. V lost 5 bases and J lost 5; bases outside the gene matches: 13. The CDR3 covers 16 residues. From germline, CDR1 is SEHNR and CDR2 FQNEAQ (reference sequence). The DNA for the CDR3 is TGTGCCAGCAGCGCTATAGGCCGACAGGGGATTACTGAAGCTTTCTTT. This translates into CASSAIGRQGITEAFF.

This chain links TRBV7-3 with TRBJ1-3; D might be TRBD1 (6 bases). The CDR3 contains 14 residues. The germline V and J ends were trimmed by 5 bases and 3 bases, with 11 bases remaining between them. Germline CDR1 is SGHTA and CDR2 is FQGTGA. This CDR3 is CASSPDSSGNTIYF. The CDR3 coding sequence is TGTGCCAGCAGCCCGGACAGCAGTGGAAACACCATATATTTT.

The rearrangement uses TRBV10-1 and TRBJ1-1; D might be TRBD1 (6 bases). The V end lost 4 bases, the J end lost 3 bases, and 9 bases lay between the germline ends. The CDR3 extends over 13 amino acids. Germline lookup yields CDR1 WNHNN and CDR2 SYGVQD (reference sequence). The CDR3 region is CASSGEGDTEAFF. Here the CDR3 DNA reads TGCGCCAGCAGTGGGGAGGGGGACACTGAAGCTTTCTTT.